This T cell receptor (beta chain) comes out of a study of T cells in Graves' hyperthyroidism and ophthalmopathy. Regions amplified from RNA transcripts were the TCR beta CDR3 regions. The HTBI primer set drove a first-round RT-PCR of the TCR CDR3. One entry per CDR3 protein, called by TCRdb with MiXCR from the multiplex PCR reads. The table has approximately 870,000 distinct CDR3 sequences, about two fifths seen once. In its sample, this clonotype was seen many times. Its antigen is unidentified. Germline CDR1 is LNHDA and CDR2 is SQIVND (reference sequence). This CDR3 contains 14 residues. V lost 5 bases and J 0 bases, leaving 10 bases between the germline ends. Study results and caveats: A model built on 13 V-J features separated ophthalmopathy from stable hyperthyroidism.

This rearrangement joins TRBV19 to TRBJ1-1; D is possibly TRBD1 (6 bases). This TCR derives from a man between 18 and 35 years old with Graves' hyperthyroidism. The specimen sequenced was blood. The CDR3 here is CASSADSLNTEAFF. The DNA for the CDR3 is TGTGCCAGTAGTGCGGACAGCCTGAACACTGAAGCTTTCTTT.